Given below is one TCR beta chain in context. Original handling: The assay estimated nucleated cells by amplifying reference gene primers. The protocol was immunoSEQ multiplex PCR, while the TCRdb copy is restricted to in-frame clones and leaves out a portion. V and J calls and clone size are as listed in that table; D and trimming were resolved from the DNA. The table includes about 210,000 clones, around 91% detected once. Germline V CDR1 and CDR2: SGHRS, YFSETQ. J was trimmed by 4 bases and V by 4 bases; bases with no gene match: 7. The CDR3 is made up of 14 amino acids. The sample comes from a study of blood T cell repertoires in COVID-19. On the study more broadly: Acute and convalescent COVID-19 samples came from the United States, Italy and Spain. T cells, B-cell-depleted T cells, or PBMCs supplied cDNA or gDNA.

The chain is built from TRBV5-1 and TRBJ1-1; 7 nucleotides match TRBD1. The sequence was obtained from a middle-aged woman with acute or convalescent COVID-19. The specimen was peripheral blood. CDR3 protein: CASSMRQGGTEAFF. In nucleotides, the CDR3 is TGCGCCAGCAGCATGAGACAGGGTGGCACTGAAGCTTTCTTT.